Listed below are T cell receptor beta chains from one sample, sequenced in a study of regulatory T cells in long-lasting Graves disease. Each CDR3 protein gets one entry after TCRdb re-called the multiplex PCR reads with MiXCR. The sample consists of about 460,000 distinct CDR3 sequences, around a fifth of them appearing once. Specimen: peripheral blood mononuclear cells (PBMCs), collected when the disease was refractory, from a patient treated with antithyroid drugs. Source of these receptors: a female donor with Graves disease. The CDR3 runs from the conserved cysteine through the conserved F or W. The D gene is left open where the match is weak. Only part of the rows carry a size: once, few, many, or a class if the clone is expanded.

TRBV6-5,many,TRBD2,TRBJ2-7,CASSLTSGLGEQYF,TGTGCCAGCAGTTTGACTAGCGGGTTGGGCGAGCAGTACTTC
TRBV9,NA,NA,TRBJ2-2,CASSVGVREENGELFF,TGTGCCAGCAGCGTAGGCGTGAGGGAGGAGAACGGGGAGCTGTTTTTT
TRBV19,NA,NA,TRBJ1-3,CASSIPAGPPGSGNTIYF,TGTGCCAGTAGTATTCCGGCAGGGCCCCCTGGCTCTGGAAACACCATATATTTT
TRBV27,few,NA,TRBJ2-7,CASSRDGGNEQYF,TGTGCCAGCAGCCGGGACGGTGGGAACGAGCAGTACTTC
TRBV5-8,NA,NA,TRBJ2-5,CASSFRDTGETQYF,TGTGCCAGCAGCTTTCGGGATACGGGGGAGACCCAGTACTTC
TRBV5-1,few,NA,TRBJ1-1,CASSTGTITEAFF,TGCGCCAGCAGCACCGGGACCATCACTGAAGCTTTCTTT
TRBV2,many,NA,TRBJ1-5,CASSEQGPSNQPQHF,TGTGCCAGCAGTGAACAGGGCCCAAGCAATCAGCCCCAGCATTTT
TRBV7-9,NA,NA,TRBJ2-7,CASSLEGGSHEQYF,TGTGCCAGCAGCTTAGAGGGGGGGAGCCACGAGCAGTACTTC
TRBV28,many,NA,TRBJ1-3,CASSNLGTLGNTIYF,TGTGCCAGCAGTAACCTCGGGACTCTTGGAAACACCATATATTTT
TRBV5-5,few,NA,TRBJ2-7,CASSLRGQGVSYEQYF,TGTGCCAGCAGCTTGCGGGGGCAGGGAGTGTCCTACGAGCAGTACTTC
TRBV19,few,NA,TRBJ2-5,CASSPQSSIGQWGDLGETQYF,TGTGCCAGTAGTCCGCAGTCTTCGATCGGGCAGTGGGGCGATTTGGGAGAGACCCAGTACTTC
TRBV28,many,NA,TRBJ2-7,CASTLGGGDGYEQYF,TGTGCCAGCACTCTAGGAGGGGGCGATGGCTACGAGCAGTACTTC
TRBV28,NA,TRBD2,TRBJ2-5,CASRPGGPVKTQYF,TGTGCCAGCAGGCCGGGGGGGCCCGTAAAGACCCAGTACTTC
TRBV3-2,NA,NA,TRBJ2-5,CASSQDRLAGYQETQYF,TGTGCCAGCAGCCAAGATCGACTAGCGGGGTACCAAGAGACCCAGTACTTC
TRBV20-1,NA,NA,TRBJ1-1,CSLSGTNFSTKAFF,TGCAGCCTATCCGGGACAAACTTTTCGACCAAAGCTTTCTTT
TRBV19,NA,NA,TRBJ2-2,CATQTPTGELFF,TGTGCCACCCAAACACCTACCGGGGAGCTGTTTTTT
TRBV12-5,NA,NA,TRBJ2-2,CASGREAGELFF,TGTGCTAGTGGCAGGGAGGCCGGGGAGCTGTTTTTT
TRBV28,many,NA,TRBJ1-5,CASTLEQGVGQPQHF,TGTGCCAGCACCTTAGAACAGGGTGTCGGTCAGCCCCAGCATTTT
TRBV28,many,NA,TRBJ2-7,CATQEQLPYEQYF,TGTGCCACCCAGGAACAGCTCCCCTACGAGCAGTACTTC